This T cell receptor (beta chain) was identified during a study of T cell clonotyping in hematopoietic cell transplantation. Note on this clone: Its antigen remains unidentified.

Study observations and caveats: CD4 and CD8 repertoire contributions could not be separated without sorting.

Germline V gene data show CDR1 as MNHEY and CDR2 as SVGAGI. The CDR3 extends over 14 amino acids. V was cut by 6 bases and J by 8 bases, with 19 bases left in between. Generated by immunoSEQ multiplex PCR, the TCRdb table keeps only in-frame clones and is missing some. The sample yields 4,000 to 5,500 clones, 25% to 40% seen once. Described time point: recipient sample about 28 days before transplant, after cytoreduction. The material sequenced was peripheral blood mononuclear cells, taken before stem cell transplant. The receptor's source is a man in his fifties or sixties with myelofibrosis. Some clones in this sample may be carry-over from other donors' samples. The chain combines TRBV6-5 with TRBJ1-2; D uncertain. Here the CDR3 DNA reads TGTGCCAGCAGCCAGGCCGGGTCGGGTAGCGGCTACACCTTC. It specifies CASSQAGSGSGYTF.